The 23 T cell receptor beta chains below all came from one sample that was sequenced in a study of early T cells in non-severe SARS-CoV-2 infection. TCRdb called the 5' RACE reads again in MiXCR, with one record for every CDR3 protein. The repertoire includes about 31,000 distinct CDR3 sequences, approximately 5.3% of them detected once, and roughly 5.4% sits in the top ten. Input material: whole blood. The receptor source for this set is an adult who was a healthcare worker with PCR-confirmed SARS-CoV-2 infection or an uninfected control (not recorded which).

This clonotype was observed many times. The chain combines TRBV5-1 with TRBJ2-7; D perhaps matches TRBD1 (6 bases). The CDR3 has 14 amino acids. The V gene's germline CDR1 is SGHRS and CDR2 YFSETQ. Trimming took 2 bases from V and 4 from J, leaving 13 bases between them. The CDR3 loop reads CASSFSTGWYEQYF. CDR3 sequence (DNA): TGCGCCAGCAGCTTTTCTACAGGGTGGTACGAGCAGTACTTC.

This clonotype was observed many times. This chain uses TRBV12-3 or TRBV12-4 with TRBJ1-2, with D uncertain. This CDR3 comprises 13 residues. Trimming stripped 5 bases from V and 4 bases from J, with 11 bases between. CDR3 in amino acids: CASSPLEIYGYTF. DNA for the CDR3: TGTGCCAGCAGTCCTTTGGAGATCTATGGCTACACCTTC.

The table lists this clonotype with many counts. CDR3 coding DNA: TGTGCCAGCAGTACCCTAGTTGCGGACGGTAGGCAGTACTTC. This encodes CASSTLVADGRQYF. The V call is TRBV27, the J call TRBJ2-7; D unresolved. Between the trimmed V and J ends, which lost 5 bases and 9 bases, there was a span of 20 bases. CDR1 is MNHEY, CDR2 SMNVEV, per germline (reference sequence). The CDR3 is made up of 14 amino acids.

This sequence joins TRBV7-6 and TRBJ1-2; 8 bases match TRBD1. The CDR3 contains 16 residues. Germline CDR1 SGHVS, CDR2 FNYEAQ. V gave up 0 bases and J gave up 0 bases; unmatched junction bases: 3. This CDR3 is CASSLADRVANYGYTF. The CDR3 DNA reads TGTGCCAGCAGCTTAGCGGACAGGGTAGCTAACTATGGCTACACCTTC.

The chain couples TRBV5-1 to TRBJ2-7; D is uncertain. Germline V gene lookup returns CDR1 SGHRS and CDR2 YFSETQ. Deletions cut 2 bases from V and 6 bases from J, with 12 bases between. The CDR3 runs 13 residues. CDR3 sequence reads: CASSFGPEREQYF. The CDR3, as DNA: TGCGCCAGCAGCTTCGGACCAGAACGCGAGCAGTACTTC.

This clonotype was seen repeatedly, ten times or more. V is TRBV15 and J is TRBJ1-6; D is perhaps TRBD1 (6 bases). The V and J ends lost 2 bases and 6 bases respectively, with 11 bases between them. The V gene's germline CDR1 is LNHNV and CDR2 YYDKDF (reference sequence). The CDR3 runs to 15 residues. The CDR3 here is CATSRTGTPNSPLHF. The CDR3 DNA reads TGTGCCACCAGCAGAACCGGGACACCTAATTCACCCCTCCACTTT.

This clonotype was detected ten times or more. The chain has TRBV5-4 and TRBJ2-1; D is tentatively TRBD1 or TRBD2 (5 bases each). Trimming stripped 2 bases from V and 6 bases from J, with 18 bases between. Germline CDR1 reads SGHNT; CDR2 reads YYREEE (reference sequence). The CDR3 is 16 amino acids. CDR3 residues: CASSLNGQGVGNEQFF. Here the CDR3 DNA reads TGTGCCAGCAGCTTAAATGGCCAGGGAGTGGGCAATGAGCAGTTCTTC.

This clonotype was counted only a few times. The J gene is TRBJ2-1, the V gene TRBV7-9, with 9 bases identical to TRBD1. The germline V gene has CDR1 SEHNR and CDR2 FQNEAQ (reference sequence). Losses at the gene ends were 2 bases for V and 5 bases for J; bases not matched to a gene: 4. The CDR3 is 15 residues long. CDR3 sequence reads: CASSLNRGPHNEQFF. In DNA form, the CDR3 reads TGTGCCAGCAGCTTAAACAGGGGGCCTCACAATGAGCAGTTCTTC.

There are many counts of this clonotype. The rearrangement uses TRBV11-3 and TRBJ2-3; TRBD2 aligns across 7 bases. V trimming: 0 bases; J trimming: 0 bases; junction bases outside the gene matches: 9. Germline lookup yields CDR1 SGHNT and CDR2 YENEEA. This CDR3 is 18 amino acids long. CDR3 region: CASSLDVPSGASTDTQYF. CDR3 DNA: TGTGCCAGCAGCTTAGATGTTCCTAGCGGAGCTAGCACAGATACGCAGTATTTT.

The chain combines TRBV4-2 with TRBJ2-2; D is perhaps TRBD1 (6 bases). Germline CDR1 is LGHNA and CDR2 is YNFKEQ. Trimming left V 0 bases short and J 4 bases short, with 15 bases between. The CDR3 is 17 amino acids. CDR3 nucleotide sequence: TGTGCCAGCAGCCAAGATCACCGGGACACCCTCACCGGGGAGCTGTTTTTT. This encodes CASSQDHRDTLTGELFF.

This clonotype was seen ten or more times. V usage is TRBV7-2 and J usage is TRBJ1-2, with a tentative D call TRBD1 (5 bases). This CDR3 contains 13 residues. Germline V lookup: CDR1 SGHTA, CDR2 FQGNSA. Between the trimmed V and J ends, which lost 4 bases and 6 bases, there was a span of 12 bases. The CDR3 DNA follows: TGTGCCAGCAGCTCATATCTGACAGATGGCTACACCTTC. This codes for CASSSYLTDGYTF.

There are many counts of this clonotype. The chain employs TRBV11-3 and TRBJ2-2; weak D call: TRBD2 (6 bases). The CDR3 length is 16 residues. Germline CDR1 reads SGHNT; CDR2 reads YENEEA. V lost 2 bases and J lost 1, with 11 bases in between. The CDR3 DNA reads as TGTGCCAGCAGCTTACGGGCTAGCGTGAACACCGGGGAGCTGTTTTTT. Protein sequence: CASSLRASVNTGELFF. Full variable domain (missing parts from reference TRBV11-3 and TRBJ2-2): EAGVVQSPRYKIIEKKQPVAFWCNPISGHNTLYWYLQNLGQGPELLIRYENEEAVDDSQLPKDRFSAERLKGVDSTLKIQPAELGDSAVYLCASSLRASVNTGELFFGEGSRLTVL.

This clonotype was seen repeatedly, ten times or more. The genes are TRBV3-1 and TRBJ1-1; 9 bases fit TRBD1. With V trimmed by 4 bases and J by 1 base, 4 bases remained unmatched. This CDR3 is built from 15 residues. CDR1 is LGHDT and CDR2 is YNNKEL in the germline V gene (reference sequence). Here the CDR3 DNA reads TGTGCCAGCAGCCCCTGGGACAGGGCGAACACTGAAGCTTTCTTT. Protein: CASSPWDRANTEAFF. Full variable domain (remainder filled in from reference TRBV3-1 and TRBJ1-1): DTAVSQTPKYLVTQMGNDKSIKCEQNLGHDTMYWYKQDSKKFLKIMFSYNNKELIINETVPNRFSPKSPDKAHLNLHINSLELGDSAVYFCASSPWDRANTEAFFGQGTRLTVV.

This clonotype has a count of ten or more. The J gene is TRBJ1-1, the V gene TRBV5-6; D is unresolved. The CDR3 is made up of 15 amino acids. Between the trimmed V and J ends, which lost 4 bases and 4 bases, there was a span of 17 bases. Germline lookup yields CDR1 SGHDT and CDR2 YYEEEE. The CDR3, as DNA: TGTGCCAGCAGCCTCAGGACGGCGGTGGGCACTGAAGCTTTCTTT. Translated: CASSLRTAVGTEAFF.

Many counts were recorded for this clonotype. The rearrangement links TRBV14 to TRBJ2-3, with a weak D call TRBD2 (5 bases). The V gene lost 4 bases and the J gene lost 8 bases, with 19 bases spanning the gap. This CDR3 has 15 residues. Germline V gene data show CDR1 as SGHDN and CDR2 as FVKESK. Written as DNA, the CDR3 is TGTGCCAGCAGCCGGCGCTGGACTCTCATGGGTACGCAGTATTTT. Protein product: CASSRRWTLMGTQYF. Looking up the rest from reference TRBV14 and TRBJ2-3 gives the full variable domain: EAGVTQFPSHSVIEKGQTVTLRCDPISGHDNLYWYRRVMGKEIKFLLHFVKESKQDESGMPNNRFLAERTGGTYSTLKVQPAELEDSGVYFCASSRRWTLMGTQYFGPGTRLTVL.

A note on this clonotype: Just one base apart from a much larger clone, this may be a read error. The chain carries TRBV7-9 and TRBJ1-5, with unresolved D. Per germline, CDR1 SEHNR and CDR2 FQNEAQ (reference sequence). The length of the CDR3 is 14 residues. Trimming pared 5 bases from V and 9 bases from J, leaving 17 bases between. CDR3 residues: CASSGTLVSWPQHF. CDR3 DNA sequence: TGTGCCAGCAGCGGCACGTTAGTTTCGTGGCCCCAGCATTTT.

This clonotype came up many times. The gene calls are TRBV7-7 and TRBJ2-2, with 7 bases that match TRBD1. Germline-derived CDR1 and CDR2 are SSHAT and FNYEAQ (reference sequence). The CDR3 runs to 16 residues. The trim removed 8 bases at V and 0 bases at J, leaving 9 bases unmatched. The DNA of the CDR3 is TGTGCCAGCGCGCGACCCCAGGGGGCGAACACCGGGGAGCTGTTTTTT. This encodes CASARPQGANTGELFF.

The J gene is TRBJ2-5, the V gene TRBV12-3 or TRBV12-4; the D call may be TRBD1 or TRBD2 (5 bases each). The CDR3 is made up of 17 amino acids. V was trimmed by 5 bases and J by 4 bases, leaving 23 bases between them. The CDR3 loop reads CASSPAFGDPAGETQYF. DNA of the CDR3: TGTGCCAGCAGTCCCGCCTTCGGGGACCCGGCGGGAGAGACCCAGTACTTC.

The sample holds many counts of this clonotype. The chain couples TRBV29-1 to TRBJ2-1, with 14 bases matching TRBD2. The J segment lost 1 base and the V segment lost 3 bases, leaving 17 bases of the junction unmatched. Germline V gene data show CDR1 as SQVTM and CDR2 as ANQGSEA. The CDR3 spans 21 residues. As DNA, the CDR3 is TGCAGCGTTGAGGGGTACCAAGGGACTAGCGGGAGAGGAGCGTCCTACAATGAGCAGTTCTTC. Its protein is CSVEGYQGTSGRGASYNEQFF.

This clonotype was observed at least ten times. The CDR3 here is CSASGDRENEQYF. The CDR3 DNA reads TGCAGTGCTTCGGGGGACAGGGAGAACGAGCAGTACTTC. The J gene is TRBJ2-7, the V gene TRBV20-1; TRBD1 matches at 9 bases. Looked up from germline, CDR1 is DFQATT and CDR2 is SNEGSKA (reference sequence). V lost 5 bases to trimming and J lost 5 bases; unmatched junction nucleotides: 7. The CDR3 has 13 residues.

The V call is TRBV18, the J call TRBJ2-7; possibly TRBD1 for D (5 bases). The CDR3 has 17 residues. Trimming removed 0 bases from V and 3 bases from J, with 18 bases in between. Looked up from germline, CDR1 is KGHSH and CDR2 is LQKENI. The DNA for the CDR3 is TGTGCCAGCTCACCACCGGGAAGACAGACTCGCAGCTACGAGCAGTACTTC. Translation gives CASSPPGRQTRSYEQYF.

This clonotype was picked up many times. The chain employs TRBV27 and TRBJ2-1; the match to TRBD2 covers 13 bases. V gave up 3 bases and J gave up 5 bases; unmatched junction bases: 1. Germline-derived CDR1 and CDR2 are MNHEY and SMNVEV (reference sequence). The CDR3 spans 15 residues. CDR3 coding DNA: TGTGCCAGCAGTTTTGGACTAGCGGGAGACAATGAGCAGTTCTTC. As protein: CASSFGLAGDNEQFF.

This clonotype was seen a handful of times. The chain uses TRBV6-6 and TRBJ1-5, with D tentatively TRBD1 (5 bases). The CDR3 runs 13 residues. Germline V gene lookup returns CDR1 MNHNY and CDR2 SVGAGI (reference sequence). The V end was cut by 11 bases, the J end by 7 bases, with 18 bases between. This CDR3 reads CAADSLGGQPQHF. The CDR3 bases are TGTGCCGCCGACTCCCTCGGGGGGCAGCCCCAGCATTTT.